This T cell receptor (beta chain) was found in a study of a mutant IDH1 vaccine in newly diagnosed glioma. Comments on this clone: No antigen is known for it.

Regarding time point: week 23, last vaccination. Mutant IDH1 20-mer peptide, at 300 ug, made up each vaccine dose, with topical imiquimod. TCRdb's copy holds only in-frame clones and misses some; the assay was immunoSEQ multiplex PCR. The sample lists 82,000 or so clones; 75% to 85% were seen once. The CDR3 spans 15 residues. The junction had 4 bases not matched to a gene; V was cut back by 1 base and J by 4 bases. The V gene's germline CDR1 is SGDLS and CDR2 YYNGEE. The chain combines TRBV9 with TRBJ2-5; 10 nucleotides match TRBD2. The receptor was isolated from a young man with glioma. Some clones in this sample may be carry-over from other donors' samples. The sample here was PBMCs, taken from a glioma patient whose treatment included an IDH1 peptide vaccine. CDR3 DNA sequence: TGTGCCAGCAGCGTAAGCGGGGGGGCTAGAGAGACCCAGTACTTC. Translating it yields CASSVSGGARETQYF.